Shown below are 31 T cell receptor beta chains from a single sample sequenced in a study of T cell repertoires in ileal Crohn's disease. TCRdb's table, derived via immunoSEQ multiplex PCR, lists solely in-frame clones and lacks some. The data show about 16,000 clones, approximately 86% seen once. Sequenced: ileal tissue. The receptors were sampled from an adult with Crohn's disease.

The chain uses TRBV11-2 and TRBJ2-4; 14 nucleotides match TRBD2. The V gene end was trimmed by 6 bases and the J gene end by 9 bases; junction bases not matched to a gene: 7. The CDR3 is 15 amino acids. The V gene's germline CDR1 is SGHAT and CDR2 FQNNGV. The CDR3 region is CASSSGLAGESIQYF. As DNA, the CDR3 is TGTGCCAGCAGTTCGGGACTAGCGGGAGAGAGCATTCAGTACTTC.

V usage is TRBV28 and J usage is TRBJ2-7; D possibly corresponds to TRBD2 (5 bases). The germline V gene encodes CDR1 MDHEN and CDR2 SYDVKM. CDR3 length equals 14 residues. Trimming stripped 4 bases from V and 1 base from J, with 11 bases between. In nucleotides, the CDR3 is TGTGCCAGCAGTTCTAGTAGGGAGTCCTACGAGCAGTACTTC. It specifies CASSSSRESYEQYF.

The rearrangement joins TRBV7-2 to TRBJ2-1; a weak D match, TRBD2 (5 bases). This CDR3 comprises 15 residues. The V end was cut by 2 bases, the J end by 2 bases, with 10 bases between. In germline, CDR1 is SGHTA, CDR2 FQGNSA. CDR3 amino acids: CASSLSASTYNEQFF. CDR3 bases: TGTGCCAGCAGCTTATCCGCTAGCACCTACAATGAGCAGTTCTTC.

CDR3 loop: CATSRAQGVDAYGYTF. Written as DNA, the CDR3 is TGTGCCACCAGCAGAGCGCAAGGAGTCGATGCCTATGGCTACACCTTC. The chain is built from TRBV15 and TRBJ1-2, with unresolved D. This CDR3 comprises 16 residues. Trimming pared 1 base from V and 4 bases from J, leaving 16 bases between. The germline gives CDR1 LNHNV, CDR2 YYDKDF (reference sequence).

J is TRBJ2-1 and V is TRBV5-1, with 12 bases matching TRBD2. The germline V gene encodes CDR1 SGHRS and CDR2 YFSETQ. V trimming: 2 bases; J trimming: 7 bases; junction bases outside the gene matches: 4. This CDR3 has 15 amino acids. CDR3 sequence: CASSLGTSGRNEQFF. CDR3 in DNA: TGCGCCAGCAGCTTAGGGACTAGCGGGCGTAATGAGCAGTTCTTC. Together with reference TRBV5-1 and TRBJ2-1, the CDR3 gives the full variable domain: KAGVTQTPRYLIKTRGQQVTLSCSPISGHRSVSWYQQTPGQGLQFLFEYFSETQRNKGNFPGRFSGRQFSNSRSEMNVSTLELGDSALYLCASSLGTSGRNEQFFGPGTRLTVL.

The V and J genes are TRBV11-2 and TRBJ1-1; TRBD1 matches at 8 bases. Germline V gene data show CDR1 as SGHAT and CDR2 as FQNNGV. The J segment lost 4 bases and the V segment lost 5 bases, leaving 15 bases of the junction unmatched. The CDR3 has 17 amino acids. CDR3 DNA: TGTGCCAGCAGCGTGTGGACAGGGAAGAATGAGGGCACTGAAGCTTTCTTT. This sequence encodes CASSVWTGKNEGTEAFF.

The CDR3 reads CATSFQGLRQSSYNEQFF. For the CDR3, the DNA is TGTGCCACCAGTTTTCAGGGGCTAAGACAGAGCTCCTACAATGAGCAGTTCTTC. The chain links TRBV15 to TRBJ2-1, with D tentatively TRBD1 (6 bases). Germline lookup yields CDR1 LNHNV and CDR2 YYDKDF (reference sequence). V lost 6 bases and J lost 0, with 21 bases in between. The CDR3 has 18 residues.

This clone was observed a few times. V usage is TRBV14 and J usage is TRBJ2-2; 8 bases map to TRBD1. V shed 2 bases and J 5 bases; nucleotides not matched to a gene: 10. The CDR3 is 17 residues long. The germline gives CDR1 SGHDN, CDR2 FVKESK. The CDR3 DNA follows: TGTGCCAGCAGCCAACCTCGAGGCAGGGGGCAAACCGGGGAGCTGTTTTTT. It yields the protein CASSQPRGRGQTGELFF.

The J gene is TRBJ2-5, the V gene TRBV2; D may be TRBD2 (5 bases). CDR1 and CDR2 (germline): SNHLY, FYNNEI. The CDR3 loop spans 12 amino acids. Trimming pared 7 bases from V and 7 bases from J, leaving 13 bases between. CDR3 sequence reads: CASTAPSGTQYF. CDR3 sequence (DNA): TGTGCCAGCACTGCGCCCAGCGGGACCCAGTACTTC.

This clone was found once. The rearrangement joins TRBV7-8 to TRBJ2-4; TRBD2 is a possible D gene (5 bases). The CDR3 is made up of 16 amino acids. Germline V lookup: CDR1 SGHVS, CDR2 FQNEAQ. Trimming cost V 1 base and J 1 base, with 11 bases left between them. The chain's CDR3 is CASSLDSPGAKNIQYF. As DNA, the CDR3 is TGTGCCAGCAGCTTAGACTCGCCGGGGGCCAAAAACATTCAGTACTTC.

The rearrangement uses TRBV2 and TRBJ2-2, with D possibly being TRBD2 (6 bases). Germline V gives CDR1 SNHLY, CDR2 FYNNEI. The germline V and J ends were trimmed by 6 bases and 7 bases, with 12 bases remaining between them. This CDR3 is 13 amino acids long. CDR3: CASREGRHGELFF. CDR3 sequence (DNA): TGTGCCAGCAGGGAGGGCCGACACGGGGAGCTGTTTTTT.

V and J are TRBV7-9 and TRBJ1-2; D is possibly TRBD1 (6 bases). This CDR3 comprises 13 residues. Trimming shortened V by 5 bases and J by 7 bases, and 14 bases separated the two germline ends. Per the germline V gene, CDR1 is SEHNR and CDR2 is FQNEAQ (reference sequence). CDR3 sequence (DNA): TGTGCCAGCAGCCCCGGTAGGGGGGGTGGCTACACCTTC. Its protein product is CASSPGRGGGYTF.

The J gene is TRBJ1-2, the V gene TRBV6-5; TRBD1 matches at 10 bases. V lost 6 bases and J lost 4; bases outside the gene matches: 2. This CDR3 comprises 13 residues. Germline CDR1 and CDR2: MNHEY and SVGAGI. CDR3 nucleotides: TGTGCCAGCAGCCGGGACAGGGGCTATGGCTACACCTTC. As protein: CASSRDRGYGYTF.

The chain employs TRBV29-1 and TRBJ2-7, with D uncertain. Per the germline V gene, CDR1 is SQVTM and CDR2 is ANQGSEA. The CDR3 has 14 residues. Trimming pared 4 bases from V and 0 bases from J, leaving 13 bases between. The CDR3 protein is CSVVGERLSYEQYF. The DNA of the CDR3 is TGCAGCGTTGTTGGTGAGCGTCTCTCCTACGAGCAGTACTTC.

This rearrangement joins TRBV5-6 to TRBJ2-7; 10 nucleotides match TRBD2. CDR1 and CDR2 (germline): SGHDT, YYEEEE. There are 14 residues in the CDR3. V trimming: 4 bases; J trimming: 9 bases; junction bases outside the gene matches: 10. CDR3 sequence: CASSRTSGGVGQYF. CDR3 nucleotide sequence: TGTGCCAGCAGCCGGACTAGCGGAGGGGTGGGGCAGTACTTC. Full variable domain (remainder filled in from reference TRBV5-6 and TRBJ2-7): DAGVTQSPTHLIKTRGQQVTLRCSPKSGHDTVSWYQQALGQGPQFIFQYYEEEERQRGNFPDRFSGHQFPNYSSELNVNALLLGDSALYLCASSRTSGGVGQYFGPGTRLTVT.

V usage is TRBV27 and J usage is TRBJ2-7, with a possible D match to TRBD1 (5 bases). From germline, CDR1 is MNHEY and CDR2 SMNVEV (reference sequence). The CDR3 has 13 amino acids. V lost 5 bases, J lost 3 bases, and 11 bases lay in between. In DNA form, the CDR3 reads TGTGCCAGCAGTCCACCCGGACACTACGAGCAGTACTTC. Its translation is CASSPPGHYEQYF.

The chain is built from TRBV9 and TRBJ2-3, with 13 nucleotides matching TRBD2. Per the germline V gene, CDR1 is SGDLS and CDR2 is YYNGEE. Trimming took 3 bases from V and 5 from J; bases not matched to a gene: 6. This CDR3 region has 16 residues. The CDR3 coding sequence is TGTGCCAGCAGCGCCCGACTAGCGGGGGGCATAGATACGCAGTATTTT. Translation gives CASSARLAGGIDTQYF. Complete variable domain (other parts from reference TRBV9 and TRBJ2-3): DSGVTQTPKHLITATGQRVTLRCSPRSGDLSVYWYQQSLDQGLQFLIQYYNGEERAKGNILERFSAQQFPDLHSELNLSSLELGDSALYFCASSARLAGGIDTQYFGPGTRLTVL.

The chain links TRBV2 to TRBJ1-2; no clear D gene. Germline CDR1 is SNHLY and CDR2 is FYNNEI. The CDR3 contains 10 residues. V was pared by 6 bases and J by 11 bases, with 10 bases between. CDR3 protein: CASSLQTYTF. CDR3 DNA sequence: TGTGCCAGCAGCCTCCAGACATACACCTTC.

The gene calls are TRBV7-2 and TRBJ2-5; weak D call: TRBD2 (5 bases). The CDR3 is 17 amino acids. Germline lookup yields CDR1 SGHTA and CDR2 FQGNSA. V was clipped by 1 base and J by 4 bases, with 19 bases between them. This CDR3 is CASSLGYGRGLAETQYF. The CDR3 nucleotides read TGTGCCAGCAGCTTAGGCTATGGGAGAGGTTTAGCAGAGACCCAGTACTTC.

The chain joins TRBV28 to TRBJ1-1; D is undetermined. V was trimmed by 5 bases and J by 2 bases, leaving 9 bases between them. The germline gives CDR1 MDHEN, CDR2 SYDVKM. The CDR3 extends over 13 amino acids. The CDR3 nucleotides read TGTGCCAGCAGTCTTCCGGGAAACACTGAAGCTTTCTTT. Amino acid sequence: CASSLPGNTEAFF.

The chain couples TRBV7-9 to TRBJ2-7; perhaps TRBD1 as D (5 bases). Trimming pared 4 bases from V and 1 base from J, leaving 11 bases between. The CDR3 is 14 residues long. Germline V lookup: CDR1 SEHNR, CDR2 FQNEAQ (reference sequence). The CDR3 nucleotides are TGTGCCAGCAGCTCGGACACTCTTTCCTACGAGCAGTACTTC. This sequence encodes CASSSDTLSYEQYF.

The sample holds one count of this clone. The chain employs TRBV27 and TRBJ2-1, with 11 bases matching TRBD2. V dropped 5 bases and J dropped 4; count of bases not matched to a gene: 10. The CDR3 covers 17 residues. Germline lookup yields CDR1 MNHEY and CDR2 SMNVEV (reference sequence). As DNA, the CDR3 is TGTGCCAGCAGTATATTAGCGGGAGGGCCTTTATACAATGAGCAGTTCTTC. It specifies CASSILAGGPLYNEQFF.

This rearrangement joins TRBV6-1 to TRBJ2-7; D is undetermined. The CDR3 has 16 amino acids. The V gene's germline CDR1 is MNHNS and CDR2 SASEGT. V was trimmed by 2 bases and J by 2 bases, leaving 16 bases between them. The CDR3 spells CASSERLTSYTYEQYF. The DNA of the CDR3 is TGTGCCAGCAGTGAAAGACTGACTTCCTATACCTACGAGCAGTACTTC.

The V call is TRBV5-1, the J call TRBJ2-5, with TRBD1 matching over 8 bases. The CDR3 length is 13 residues. The germline V gene encodes CDR1 SGHRS and CDR2 YFSETQ. V lost 4 bases to trimming and J lost 5 bases; unmatched junction nucleotides: 4. The CDR3 bases are TGCGCCAGCAGCGTCAGGGGGCATGAGACCCAGTACTTC. It specifies CASSVRGHETQYF.

This chain links TRBV27 with TRBJ2-7; D is undetermined. This CDR3 is built from 14 residues. Germline V gives CDR1 MNHEY, CDR2 SMNVEV (reference sequence). V was pared by 3 bases and J by 1 base, with 10 bases between. The CDR3 region has the DNA TGTGCCAGCAGTTTCCAGGCAGATTCCTACGAGCAGTACTTC. Residues: CASSFQADSYEQYF.

V and J are TRBV18 and TRBJ2-3, with TRBD2 matching 8 bases. This CDR3 comprises 16 residues. Germline CDR1 and CDR2: KGHSH and LQKENI. Trimming removed 4 bases from V and 0 bases from J; junction bases left unmatched: 6. The CDR3 reads CASSLRAGVSTDTQYF. The CDR3 DNA follows: TGTGCCAGCTCACTTAGAGCGGGAGTTAGCACAGATACGCAGTATTTT.

The chain uses TRBV5-1 and TRBJ2-1; no firm D call. Deletions cut 0 bases from V and 7 bases from J, with 14 bases between. This CDR3 contains 15 residues. Per germline, CDR1 SGHRS and CDR2 YFSETQ. The DNA of the CDR3 is TGCGCCAGCAGCTTGGTGGGCACGGATAGGAATGAGCAGTTCTTC. Encoded protein: CASSLVGTDRNEQFF.

The rearrangement uses TRBV5-1 and TRBJ2-7; 13 bases are shared with TRBD2. After removal of 7 bases from V and 4 bases from J, the junction contained 14 bases not matched to a gene. CDR3 length: 17 residues. Germline V gives CDR1 SGHRS, CDR2 YFSETQ. The CDR3 reads CASDNGGRTSGSYEQYF. The CDR3 DNA sequence: TGCGCCAGCGATAATGGGGGGAGGACTAGCGGGAGTTACGAGCAGTACTTC.

The chain combines TRBV14 with TRBJ2-1; possible D gene TRBD1, 6 bases. The V end lost 4 bases, the J end lost 2 bases, and 12 bases lay between the germline ends. The CDR3 is 15 amino acids. Germline CDR1 SGHDN, CDR2 FVKESK. The CDR3 DNA follows: TGTGCCAGCAGCCGGTCAGGGGAACCCTACAATGAGCAGTTCTTC. Residues: CASSRSGEPYNEQFF. The whole variable domain, filled in from reference TRBV14 and TRBJ2-1, reads EAGVTQFPSHSVIEKGQTVTLRCDPISGHDNLYWYRRVMGKEIKFLLHFVKESKQDESGMPNNRFLAERTGGTYSTLKVQPAELEDSGVYFCASSRSGEPYNEQFFGPGTRLTVL.

The chain recombines TRBV7-3 with TRBJ2-3, with TRBD2 matching 10 bases. The CDR3 spans 14 residues. CDR1 and CDR2 from the germline V gene are SGHTA and FQGTGA. V shed 4 bases, J shed 8 bases, and the junction held 6 bases outside the gene matches. For the CDR3, the DNA is TGTGCCAGCAGCTCGCCAGTAGCGGGAGGTACGCAGTATTTT. Its protein is CASSSPVAGGTQYF.

This clone was observed a few times. The chain is built from TRBV7-2 and TRBJ1-1; 8 positions agree with TRBD1. The CDR3 has 17 residues. Germline V CDR1 and CDR2: SGHTA, FQGNSA. J gave up 6 bases and V 2 bases, and 14 bases lay outside the gene matches. CDR3 amino acids: CASSLILGRGRFAEAFF. The CDR3, as DNA: TGTGCCAGCAGCTTAATCCTGGGCAGGGGGCGGTTCGCTGAAGCTTTCTTT. The full variable domain, completed using reference TRBV7-2 and TRBJ1-1, is GAGVSQSPSNKVTEKGKDVELRCDPISGHTALYWYRQSLGQGLEFLIYFQGNSAPDKSGLPSDRFSAERTGGSVSTLTIQRTQQEDSAVYLCASSLILGRGRFAEAFFGQGTRLTVV.